One sample yielded the 5 T cell receptor beta chains listed below, sequenced in a study of cytomegalovirus exposure and HLA in healthy donors listed by TCRdb under 2017. Receptor amplification or capture employed the immunoSEQ multiplex PCR assay. For the multiplex PCR, a mixture combining 60 forward primers for TCR Vbeta segments and 13 reverse primers for TCR Jbeta segments was used. This immuneACCESS table, as held by TCRdb, lists in-frame sequences with V and J called but not all clones. Of the missing ones, under half trace to an unresolved V gene in checked studies; the others have no known cause. The table for this sample lists 90,000 to 120,000 clones; about 80% of them were counted only once. The ten largest account for 2% to 3% of the sample. The sequencing input was PBMCs. Every receptor here comes from a man aged 25 to 40 in good health and CMV-seropositive.

V gene TRBV27 combines with J gene TRBJ1-2; weak D call: TRBD1 (5 bases). Trimming removed 5 bases at V and 4 bases at J, with 14 bases between. Germline V gene lookup returns CDR1 MNHEY and CDR2 SMNVEV (reference sequence). This CDR3 spans 14 amino acids. Here the CDR3 DNA reads TGTGCCAGCAGTAGTAGGCCGCAGGGCTATGGCTACACCTTC. As protein: CASSSRPQGYGYTF.

In its sample, this clone was seen once. The V and J genes are TRBV2 and TRBJ2-1; maybe TRBD2 (6 bases). Trimming pared 2 bases from V and 5 bases from J, leaving 13 bases between. CDR1 SNHLY and CDR2 FYNNEI come from the germline V gene. The CDR3 totals 15 residues. The CDR3 spells CASSEQRAGNNEQFF. As DNA, the CDR3 is TGTGCCAGCAGTGAACAGCGGGCGGGAAACAATGAGCAGTTCTTC.

The chain employs TRBV7-9 and TRBJ2-7; D might be TRBD1 (5 bases). The CDR3 has 15 residues. Trimming pared 5 bases from V and 2 bases from J, leaving 16 bases between. CDR1 is SEHNR, CDR2 FQNEAQ, per germline (reference sequence). CDR3 amino acids: CASSRTTAGTYEQYF. The CDR3 region has the DNA TGTGCCAGCAGCCGAACGACGGCAGGGACCTACGAGCAGTACTTC.

The rearrangement links TRBV5-1 to TRBJ2-1; D not resolved. The V gene's germline CDR1 is SGHRS and CDR2 YFSETQ. This CDR3 contains 13 residues. Trimming removed 0 bases at V and 3 bases at J, with 4 bases between. CDR3: CASSLVSYNEQFF. The DNA of the CDR3 is TGCGCCAGCAGCTTGGTTAGCTACAATGAGCAGTTCTTC.

The chain has TRBV6-1 and TRBJ2-3, with 10 bases aligning to TRBD2. Per the germline V gene, CDR1 is MNHNS and CDR2 is SASEGT. The CDR3 extends over 17 amino acids. The trim removed 4 bases at V and 2 bases at J, leaving 9 bases unmatched. The CDR3 loop is CASSAYGLADFTDTQYF. The CDR3 nucleotides are TGTGCCAGCAGTGCCTACGGACTAGCGGACTTCACAGATACGCAGTATTTT.